Listed below are T cell receptor beta chains from one sample, sequenced in a study of neurological immune-mediated disorders. A single record per CDR3 protein comes from TCRdb applying MiXCR to the 5' RACE reads. The repertoire holds about 21,000 distinct CDR3 sequences, with over 5% as singletons. Material: CD8+ T cells from blood. These receptors originate from a man aged 18 to 29 in good health. Each CDR3 is given with its conserved first and last residue. Each record gives: V gene, D gene, J gene, clone size, CDR3 DNA, CDR3 protein. D genes are given only for firm matches. Clone size appears in some rows only: once, few, many, or a class for an expanded clone.

V: TRBV20-1; D: TRBD1; J: TRBJ2-2; size: many; DNA: TGCAGTGCTGAGGGGACAGGCGCCGGGGAGCTGTTTTTT; CDR3: CSAEGTGAGELFF
V: TRBV2; D: .; J: TRBJ2-5; size: many; DNA: TGTGCCAGCAGTTGGTTAAAAGAGACCCAGTACTTC; CDR3: CASSWLKETQYF
V: TRBV5-6; D: TRBD1; J: TRBJ1-2; size: many; DNA: TGTGCCAGCAGCGGTCAGGGGGCCACTTACTATGGCTACACCTTC; CDR3: CASSGQGATYYGYTF
V: TRBV7-2; D: .; J: TRBJ2-5; size: many; DNA: TGTGCCAGCAGCTTAGTCGGGGGCGCCCTATGGGAGACCCAGTACTTC; CDR3: CASSLVGGALWETQYF
V: TRBV5-1; D: TRBD2; J: TRBJ2-1; size: many; DNA: TGCGCCAGCAGCCAGACGGGGGGGCTCTTCAATGAGCAGTTCTTC; CDR3: CASSQTGGLFNEQFF
V: TRBV2; D: .; J: TRBJ2-3; size: many; DNA: TGTGCCAGCAGTGACGGAGTCGGGGCCTATACGCAGTATTTT; CDR3: CASSDGVGAYTQYF
V: TRBV5-6; D: .; J: TRBJ2-1; size: many; DNA: TGTGCCAGCAGCTTGCAGGGGGGGTCCTACAATGAGCAGTTCTTC; CDR3: CASSLQGGSYNEQFF
V: TRBV20-1; D: .; J: TRBJ2-1; size: many; DNA: TGCAGTGCTAATCCTAGCATCGTCTCTGGAAATGAGCAGTTCTTC; CDR3: CSANPSIVSGNEQFF
V: TRBV4-2; D: .; J: TRBJ1-1; size: many; DNA: TGTGCCAGCAGCCAATCCTCCGGCGGGGACACTGAAGCTTTCTTT; CDR3: CASSQSSGGDTEAFF
V: TRBV5-1; D: .; J: TRBJ1-2; size: many; DNA: TGCGCCAGCAGTAGGAGACTGACGGAAACTAACTATGGCTACACCTTC; CDR3: CASSRRLTETNYGYTF
V: TRBV11-2; D: TRBD2; J: TRBJ2-7; size: many; DNA: TGTGCCAGCAGCTTAGGAGTAGCGGGGAGCTACGAGCAGTACTTC; CDR3: CASSLGVAGSYEQYF
V: TRBV4-1; D: .; J: TRBJ1-5; size: many; DNA: TGCGCCAGCAGCCAAGATCCCCTTAGCCAGCCCCAGCATTTT; CDR3: CASSQDPLSQPQHF
V: TRBV6-5; D: TRBD1; J: TRBJ2-7; size: many; DNA: TGTGCCAGCAGTCTCGGGACAGTAAACGAGCAGTACTTC; CDR3: CASSLGTVNEQYF
V: TRBV20-1; D: .; J: TRBJ2-7; size: many; DNA: TGCAGTGCCCGACTAGACTACGAGCAGTACTTC; CDR3: CSARLDYEQYF
V: TRBV3-1; D: .; J: TRBJ2-7; size: many; DNA: TGTGCCAGCAGCCTGAAAGGGATTGTCCCCTACGAGCAGTACTTC; CDR3: CASSLKGIVPYEQYF
V: TRBV27; D: TRBD2; J: TRBJ2-4; size: many; DNA: TGTGCCAGCAGTCCGGGCCTCCCTGGGGGGGTTCAGTACTTC; CDR3: CASSPGLPGGVQYF
V: TRBV29-1; D: .; J: TRBJ2-1; size: many; DNA: TGCAGCGTAGCAATCACAGGGCCCTCCTACAATGAGCAGTTCTTC; CDR3: CSVAITGPSYNEQFF
V: TRBV25-1; D: .; J: TRBJ1-4; size: many; DNA: TGTGCCAGCAGTGAGGGTGAAAAACTGTTTTTT; CDR3: CASSEGEKLFF
V: TRBV27; D: TRBD1; J: TRBJ1-2; size: many; DNA: TGTGCCAGCAGTTTTGGTACAGGGGACTATGGCTACACCTTC; CDR3: CASSFGTGDYGYTF
V: TRBV7-6; D: TRBD1; J: TRBJ2-7; size: many; DNA: TGTGCCAGCAGCTTATGGGACAGTTCCTACGAGCAGTACTTC; CDR3: CASSLWDSSYEQYF
V: TRBV4-2; D: .; J: TRBJ2-7; size: many; DNA: TGTGCCAGCAGCCCGGGGAGGTGGAGCGCGCAGTACTTC; CDR3: CASSPGRWSAQYF
V: TRBV4-1; D: TRBD1; J: TRBJ1-5; size: many; DNA: TGCGCCAGCAGCCAAGATAAGGGGGCACAGCCCCAGCATTTT; CDR3: CASSQDKGAQPQHF
V: TRBV14; D: .; J: TRBJ2-7; size: many; DNA: TGTGCCAGCAGCCAGGGTCCCACCTACGAGCAGTACTTC; CDR3: CASSQGPTYEQYF
V: TRBV6-1; D: .; J: TRBJ1-5; size: many; DNA: TGTGCCAGCAGTGAAAGGGGACCCAGGGGGCCCCAGCATTTT; CDR3: CASSERGPRGPQHF
V: TRBV29-1; D: .; J: TRBJ2-3; size: many; DNA: TGCAGCGTTCTGACAGACAAACATTCAGATACGCAGTATTTT; CDR3: CSVLTDKHSDTQYF
V: TRBV6-2/TRBV6-3; D: .; J: TRBJ2-7; size: many; DNA: TGTGCCAGCAGTTACTTCCAGGGCGAGCAGTACTTC; CDR3: CASSYFQGEQYF
V: TRBV20-1; D: TRBD1; J: TRBJ1-1; size: many; DNA: TGCAGTGCTAGAGATGTTTTTAGGGGGCGCGACACTGAAGCTTTCTTT; CDR3: CSARDVFRGRDTEAFF
V: TRBV20-1; D: .; J: TRBJ1-5; size: many; DNA: TGCAGTGCTACATCGGGGTGGGGCAATCAGCCCCAGCATTTT; CDR3: CSATSGWGNQPQHF
V: TRBV30; D: TRBD1; J: TRBJ1-4; size: few; DNA: TGTGCCTGGAAAGCCGGGACAGCAAATGAAAAACTGTTTTTT; CDR3: CAWKAGTANEKLFF
V: TRBV7-6; D: TRBD1; J: TRBJ2-7; size: many; DNA: TGTGCCAGCAGCTTAGGGACAGGGGCACGCGAGCAGTACTTC; CDR3: CASSLGTGAREQYF
V: TRBV6-4; D: TRBD2; J: TRBJ2-1; size: many; DNA: TGTGCCAGCAGTGACGGTGCGGTTTCGGGGGGGGCCCCAAATGAGCAGTTCTTC; CDR3: CASSDGAVSGGAPNEQFF
V: TRBV7-2; D: TRBD1; J: TRBJ2-1; size: many; DNA: TGTGCCAGCAGCGAACCGGGACAGGGGGACAATGAGCAGTTCTTC; CDR3: CASSEPGQGDNEQFF
V: TRBV10-1; D: .; J: TRBJ1-2; size: .; DNA: TGCGCCAGCATCTCCGAGACGGACTATGGCTACACCTTC; CDR3: CASISETDYGYTF
V: TRBV20-1; D: TRBD1; J: TRBJ1-5; size: many; DNA: TGCAGTGCTAGCCTGACAGGGGGCAATCAGCCCCAGCATTTT; CDR3: CSASLTGGNQPQHF
V: TRBV6-4; D: TRBD1; J: TRBJ2-1; size: many; DNA: TGTGCCAGCAGTGACGGGCAGGGGGCCGATGAGCAGTTCTTC; CDR3: CASSDGQGADEQFF
V: TRBV27; D: .; J: TRBJ1-1; size: many; DNA: TGTGCCAGCAGTCCGCGACAGACTTGGGGCAACACTGAAGCTTTCTTT; CDR3: CASSPRQTWGNTEAFF
V: TRBV7-6; D: .; J: TRBJ2-7; size: many; DNA: TGTGCCAGCAGCTTGGGTGGGGTTGGAAACGAGCAGTACTTC; CDR3: CASSLGGVGNEQYF
V: TRBV6-5; D: .; J: TRBJ2-5; size: many; DNA: TGTGCCAGCAGAAACGGGGGCGGTAGAAGATGGGCCCAGTACTTC; CDR3: CASRNGGGRRWAQYF
V: TRBV27; D: .; J: TRBJ1-2; size: few; DNA: TGTGCCAGCAGTTTATCACCCGGGTATGGCTACACCTTC; CDR3: CASSLSPGYGYTF
V: TRBV6-1; D: .; J: TRBJ1-5; size: many; DNA: TGTGCCAGCAGTACCAATCAGCCCCAGCATTTT; CDR3: CASSTNQPQHF
V: TRBV6-4; D: .; J: TRBJ1-2; size: many; DNA: TGTGCCAGCAGTGACTCAGGGGTCAACTATGGCTACACCTTC; CDR3: CASSDSGVNYGYTF
V: TRBV20-1; D: TRBD1; J: TRBJ2-7; size: many; DNA: TGCAGTGCTAGGGACAGGCCTTCCTACGAGCAGTACTTC; CDR3: CSARDRPSYEQYF
V: TRBV7-9; D: .; J: TRBJ2-5; size: many; DNA: TGTGCCAGCACCCTGACAGAACGTGAGACCCAGTACTTC; CDR3: CASTLTERETQYF
V: TRBV10-2; D: TRBD1; J: TRBJ2-7; size: many; DNA: TGCGCCAGCAGCCCGGGACAGTTTTACGAGCAGTACTTC; CDR3: CASSPGQFYEQYF